A single sample gave rise to the 30 T cell receptor beta chains below, sequenced in a study of blood T cells in healthy people across ages. PCR was performed a second time for about 6 to 11 cycles using a sample-barcoded 5' primer and a J-beta primer mix. TCRdb called the 5' RACE reads again in MiXCR, with one record for every CDR3 protein. The repertoire holds roughly 1.6 million distinct CDR3 sequences, with about 31% as singletons. Sequencing was performed on blood. The receptors come from a woman aged 30 to 39 in good health.

The CDR3 nucleotides are TGTGCCAGCAGCCTTAGCAGGGGGGAAGAGACCCAGTACTTC. It specifies CASSLSRGEETQYF. The chain has TRBV7-8 and TRBJ2-5, with D perhaps TRBD1 (7 bases). V dropped 5 bases and J dropped 3 bases, with 13 bases sitting between them. CDR3 size: 14 residues. The germline CDR1 and CDR2 sequences are SGHVS and FQNEAQ.

In nucleotides, the CDR3 is TGTGCCAGCAGGACCCGACCACAGGGTGGTGGCTACACCTTC. Translating it yields CASRTRPQGGGYTF. The chain joins TRBV2 to TRBJ1-2; a possible D gene is TRBD1 (6 bases). Germline V gives CDR1 SNHLY, CDR2 FYNNEI. The CDR3 loop spans 14 amino acids. V was cut by 6 bases and J by 7 bases, with 18 bases left in between.

Here the CDR3 DNA reads TGTGCCAGCTCCCCTTATATGACAGCTACCTATGGCTACACCTTC. Its protein product is CASSPYMTATYGYTF. The genes are TRBV25-1 and TRBJ1-2; maybe TRBD1 (5 bases). CDR3 length: 15 amino acids. CDR1 MGHDK and CDR2 SYGVNS come from the germline V gene. Trimming removed 8 bases at V and 4 bases at J, with 20 bases between.

This clonotype was seen at least ten times. This rearrangement joins TRBV4-1 to TRBJ2-3; D is possibly TRBD2 (7 bases). The CDR3 spans 19 residues. Germline V gene lookup returns CDR1 MGHRA and CDR2 YSYEKL. V was trimmed by 0 bases and J by 8 bases, leaving 27 bases between them. The CDR3 nucleotides are TGCGCCAGCAGCCAAGATGCGACAAACGAAAAAGGGGGGAGGGGTACGCAGTATTTT. It yields the protein CASSQDATNEKGGRGTQYF.

This clonotype showed up many times. J is TRBJ2-1 and V is TRBV4-1; D is uncertain. Germline CDR1 and CDR2: MGHRA and YSYEKL. V was pared by 1 base and J by 5 bases, with 9 bases between. This CDR3 region has 14 residues. The CDR3 nucleotides read TGCGCCAGCAGCCAAGCCGGAGCCAACAATGAGCAGTTCTTC. Protein product: CASSQAGANNEQFF.

Only a few counts were recorded for this clonotype. This sequence joins TRBV18 and TRBJ1-2; D gene ambiguous. This CDR3 comprises 15 residues. Per the germline V gene, CDR1 is KGHSH and CDR2 is LQKENI. The ends were cut back, 1 base at V and 1 base at J, with 10 bases in the middle. For the CDR3, the DNA is TGTGCCAGCTCACCACGGCAGGAAAATAACTATGGCTACACCTTC. Its translation: CASSPRQENNYGYTF.

The chain uses TRBV20-1 and TRBJ2-1, with TRBD2 matching over 12 bases. The J segment lost 4 bases and the V segment lost 3 bases, leaving 10 bases of the junction unmatched. Germline CDR1 DFQATT, CDR2 SNEGSKA (reference sequence). The CDR3 sequence is 17 residues long. The CDR3 sequence is CSARKRLAGAIYNEQFF. The CDR3 DNA reads TGCAGTGCTAGGAAAAGACTAGCGGGAGCCATATACAATGAGCAGTTCTTC.

This clonotype was detected only a few times. V is TRBV6-6 and J is TRBJ1-2; TRBD1 is a possible D gene (5 bases). From germline, CDR1 is MNHNY and CDR2 SVGAGI (reference sequence). With 6 bases removed from V and 0 bases from J, the gap between germline ends came to 14 bases. The CDR3 length is 15 residues. The CDR3 here is CASSPDRAPNYGYTF. CDR3 sequence (DNA): TGTGCCAGCAGCCCAGACAGAGCACCTAACTATGGCTACACCTTC.

The J gene is TRBJ1-4, the V gene TRBV27; possible D gene TRBD1, 5 bases. This CDR3 contains 16 residues. The V gene's germline CDR1 is MNHEY and CDR2 SMNVEV (reference sequence). The V and J ends lost 5 bases and 0 bases respectively, with 13 bases between them. The CDR3 DNA reads TGTGCCAGCAGTGGAACAGGTCATGCAACTAATGAAAAACTGTTTTTT. Translating it yields CASSGTGHATNEKLFF.

This clonotype was recorded many times. The chain uses TRBV29-1 and TRBJ1-3, with 9 bases aligning to TRBD1. This CDR3 is built from 16 residues. J gave up 0 bases and V 1 base, and 4 bases lay outside the gene matches. Germline loops: CDR1 SQVTM, CDR2 ANQGSEA. The CDR3 DNA sequence: TGCAGCGTTGAAGGGGGGACAGGGAGCTCTGGAAACACCATATATTTT. Its translation: CSVEGGTGSSGNTIYF.

This clonotype has more than one count but fewer than ten. The CDR3 is CASSGHPRTLNYGYTF. The CDR3, as DNA: TGTGCCAGCAGCGGACACCCCCGGACCCTTAACTATGGCTACACCTTC. This sequence joins TRBV7-2 and TRBJ1-2; D is perhaps TRBD1 (5 bases). The germline gives CDR1 SGHTA, CDR2 FQGNSA. Trimming cost V 5 bases and J 1 base, with 17 bases left between them. There are 16 residues in the CDR3.

This chain links TRBV7-9 with TRBJ2-1; D possibly corresponds to TRBD1 (5 bases). V lost 6 bases, J lost 8 bases, and 26 bases lay in between. Germline lookup yields CDR1 SEHNR and CDR2 FQNEAQ (reference sequence). The CDR3 loop spans 17 amino acids. For the CDR3, the DNA is TGTGCCAGCAGACCTGTAAGGGGCTTTTTAATAGGGGATGAGCAGTTCTTC. The encoded protein is CASRPVRGFLIGDEQFF.

A few counts support this clonotype. The genes are TRBV6-5 and TRBJ1-2, with D possibly matching TRBD1 (6 bases). Trimming removed 6 bases from V and 8 bases from J, with 13 bases in between. This CDR3 is built from 12 residues. Germline CDR1 is MNHEY and CDR2 is SVGAGI. Here the CDR3 reads CASRQGLGGYTF. The CDR3 DNA reads TGTGCCAGCAGACAGGGCCTGGGGGGCTACACCTTC.

V usage is TRBV5-1 and J usage is TRBJ2-7; 8 bases line up with TRBD1. This CDR3 spans 17 amino acids. V trimming: 6 bases; J trimming: 4 bases; junction bases outside the gene matches: 18. The germline CDR1 and CDR2 sequences are SGHRS and YFSETQ. The CDR3 region has the DNA TGCGCCAGCACCTCAACGCCAGCCGGGACAGGTCCTTACGAGCAGTACTTC. This gives the protein CASTSTPAGTGPYEQYF.

The CDR3 bases are TGTGCCAGCAGCTCTGGGGCCCACAATCAGCCCCAGCATTTT. Residues: CASSSGAHNQPQHF. This chain connects TRBV7-2 to TRBJ1-5, with D possibly matching TRBD1 (5 bases). V gave up 4 bases and J gave up 3 bases, with 10 bases separating them. The CDR3 covers 14 residues. The V gene's germline CDR1 is SGHTA and CDR2 FQGNSA.

The rearrangement uses TRBV6-1 and TRBJ1-5; TRBD1 is a possible D gene (6 bases). Germline CDR1 MNHNS, CDR2 SASEGT. Trimming shortened V by 3 bases and J by 5 bases, and 11 bases separated the two germline ends. CDR3 size: 14 residues. This CDR3 is CASSDGGAYQPQHF. Here the CDR3 DNA reads TGTGCCAGCAGTGATGGGGGCGCCTATCAGCCCCAGCATTTT.

The rearrangement links TRBV6-6 to TRBJ2-1, with 15 bases identical to TRBD2. The CDR3 sequence is 14 residues long. J was trimmed by 5 bases and V by 8 bases; bases with no gene match: 1. Germline V lookup: CDR1 MNHNY, CDR2 SVGAGI (reference sequence). CDR3 region: CASGTSGGNNEQFF. The CDR3 DNA follows: TGTGCCAGCGGGACTAGCGGGGGGAACAATGAGCAGTTCTTC.

This chain joins TRBV2 and TRBJ2-1; 10 nucleotides match TRBD1. The CDR3 totals 14 residues. The V segment lost 6 bases and the J segment 7 bases; nucleotides outside the gene matches: 6. Germline V lookup: CDR1 SNHLY, CDR2 FYNNEI. The CDR3 spells CASSRDRGANEQFF. CDR3 coding DNA: TGTGCCAGCAGCCGGGACAGGGGTGCGAATGAGCAGTTCTTC.

This clonotype has only a few counts. This rearrangement joins TRBV12-3 or TRBV12-4 to TRBJ2-7; 11 bases are a match to TRBD1. This CDR3 has 16 residues. The trim removed 5 bases at V and 1 base at J, leaving 7 bases unmatched. The CDR3 DNA follows: TGTGCCAGCAGTGGGCCGGGACAGGGGGTGTCCTACGAGCAGTACTTC. This encodes CASSGPGQGVSYEQYF.

The chain has TRBV7-9 and TRBJ2-7, with 13 bases fitting TRBD2. There are 15 residues in the CDR3. The germline V gene encodes CDR1 SEHNR and CDR2 FQNEAQ (reference sequence). The trim removed 4 bases at V and 5 bases at J, leaving 5 bases unmatched. CDR3 coding DNA: TGTGCCAGCAGCTGGACTAGCGGGGGAGGGAACGAGCAGTACTTC. This codes for CASSWTSGGGNEQYF.

This clonotype appeared a few times. CDR3 region: CASSTGLAGVNEQFF. The CDR3, as DNA: TGTGCCAGCAGCACCGGACTAGCGGGGGTCAATGAGCAGTTCTTC. The chain has TRBV7-3 and TRBJ2-1; 13 bases line up with TRBD2. Trimming removed 5 bases from V and 6 bases from J; junction bases left unmatched: 4. This CDR3 comprises 15 residues. Germline CDR1 and CDR2: SGHTA and FQGTGA.

This clonotype was observed at least ten times. The rearrangement joins TRBV12-3 or TRBV12-4 to TRBJ2-1; 9 nucleotides align to TRBD2. The V segment lost 3 bases and the J segment 8 bases; nucleotides outside the gene matches: 8. The CDR3 consists of 15 residues. The CDR3 is CASSFRSGGSDEQFF. As DNA, the CDR3 is TGTGCCAGCAGTTTTAGGAGCGGGGGGTCGGATGAGCAGTTCTTC.

This clonotype was recorded at least ten times. The genes are TRBV7-8 and TRBJ1-1; D call uncertain. Germline CDR1 is SGHVS and CDR2 is FQNEAQ. The CDR3 runs to 15 residues. V was shortened by 5 bases and J by 0 bases, with 13 bases between the two germline ends. For the CDR3, the DNA is TGTGCCAGCAGCCCCCGGACTGGGGTGAACACTGAAGCTTTCTTT. This translates into CASSPRTGVNTEAFF.

In regard to this clonotype: A much larger clone differs by one base, so this may be a read error. The gene calls are TRBV29-1 and TRBJ2-7; no clear D gene. The germline gives CDR1 SQVTM, CDR2 ANQGSEA. The CDR3 runs to 13 residues. Between the trimmed V and J ends, which lost 7 bases and 2 bases, there was a span of 15 bases. The CDR3 DNA reads TGCAGCGGTGTAGGCAGATATGCCTACGAGCAGTACTTC. Translation gives CSGVGRYAYEQYF.

At least ten counts were recorded for this clonotype. The DNA of the CDR3 is TGTGCCAGCAGCTCCGGGACAGGGACCCACGAGCAGTACTTC. Residues: CASSSGTGTHEQYF. The rearrangement links TRBV7-6 to TRBJ2-7, with 9 bases lining up with TRBD1. The V gene end was trimmed by 4 bases and the J gene end by 5 bases; junction bases not matched to a gene: 6. The CDR3 has 14 residues. Germline CDR1 and CDR2: SGHVS and FNYEAQ.

In nucleotides, the CDR3 is TGTGCCAGCAGTCGGGACTCCTATGCCAATGGCTACACCTTC. Its protein product is CASSRDSYANGYTF. V and J are TRBV9 and TRBJ1-2; possible D gene TRBD1, 5 bases. Germline values: CDR1 SGDLS, CDR2 YYNGEE. The CDR3 is made up of 14 amino acids. V was cut by 5 bases and J by 6 bases, with 17 bases left in between.

With regard to this clonotype: One end of the junction does not line up with germline, which may come from a read error. J is TRBJ1-1 and V is TRBV20-1; possibly TRBD1 for D (6 bases). CDR1 is DFQATT, CDR2 SNEGSKA, per germline (reference sequence). The CDR3 has 15 residues. The CDR3 spells CSAGDPKTGNTEAFF. The CDR3 DNA reads TGCAGTGCTGGAGATCCCAAGACAGGGAACACTGAAGCTTTCTTT.

The chain carries TRBV28 and TRBJ2-7, with TRBD2 identical over 8 bases. Trimming at V came to 6 bases and at J to 6 bases, leaving 10 bases not matched to a gene. Germline-derived CDR1 and CDR2 are MDHEN and SYDVKM. The CDR3 runs to 14 residues. This CDR3 reads CASSQPGGTGEQYF. The CDR3, as DNA: TGTGCCAGCAGCCAACCGGGGGGGACGGGCGAGCAGTACTTC.

This chain connects TRBV5-1 to TRBJ2-5; 10 bases are a match to TRBD1. V shed 4 bases, J shed 9 bases, and the junction held 15 bases outside the gene matches. This CDR3 is built from 16 residues. CDR1 and CDR2 (germline): SGHRS, YFSETQ. The CDR3, as DNA: TGCGCCAGCAGCCAACGGGACAGGGGCTTGGGAGTGGCCCAGTACTTC. Protein product: CASSQRDRGLGVAQYF.

This clonotype was detected only once. The J gene is TRBJ1-4, the V gene TRBV20-1, with 9 bases identical to TRBD1. Germline CDR1 DFQATT, CDR2 SNEGSKA (reference sequence). V gave up 2 bases and J gave up 7 bases; unmatched junction bases: 8. CDR3 length equals 15 residues. For the CDR3, the DNA is TGCAGTGCTAGACCCACAGGGGGCGCCGCTGAAAAACTGTTTTTT. Translating gives CSARPTGGAAEKLFF.